The rows below give T cell receptor beta chains drawn from one sample of a study of shared clonotypes between healthy human individuals. Sequencing used immunoSEQ multiplex PCR; TCRdb keeps in-frame clones, though not all of them. Found here are just over 2,000,000 clones, approximately 94% of them singletons; the top ten hold 0.85% to 1.3%. The sequencing sample was made of naive CD8+ T cells sorted from blood. The receptor source for this set is a man aged 18-30 years in good health. Both conserved end residues are part of each CDR3. The D gene is left open where the match is weak.

d_call v_call cdr3_aa
. TRBV4-1 CASSQGFGQPGEDTQYF
TRBD2 TRBV4-3 CASSPGGEADTQYF
TRBD1 TRBV29-1 CSVEGPGTGLNTEAFF
. TRBV7-9 CASSQEGGGFLNQPQHF
. TRBV7-2 CASSFLRGSYEQYF
. TRBV6-6 CASEQGRSQPQHF
. TRBV2 CASSEAQGSNQPQHF
TRBD1 TRBV13 CASSITGEADTQYF
. TRBV6-5 CASTGAPYGYTF
TRBD1 TRBV7-6 CASSAGQGLIEQYF
TRBD2 TRBV2 CASSNGLAGASSYEQYF
TRBD1 TRBV28 CASWRIGTVPPNYGYTF
TRBD1 TRBV7-2 CASSPRSRDRNSPLHF
TRBD1 TRBV9 CASSRDRDSGNTIYF
TRBD1 TRBV28 CASRLQGYINQPQHF
. TRBV5-5 CASSLQINYGYTF
. TRBV13 CASSLGHRTDTQYF
. TRBV27 CASSLSFSSYEQYF
. TRBV6-5 CASSYPDGDYEQYF
TRBD1 TRBV25-1 CASTQGGYTEAFF
. TRBV29-1 CSVDPGNTGELFF
TRBD1 TRBV5-4 CASSLWGTGSTDTQYF
. TRBV5-4 CASSYRGEETQYF
TRBD1 TRBV5-5 CASSQGQEPVEQYF
. TRBV6-5 CASSDQLQETQYF
. TRBV30 CAWSVLASTGELFF
. TRBV28 CASSLGPGGGEDIQYF
. TRBV21-1 CASSIPGGCKLEKEPQHF
. TRBV7-9 CASSLTGSGSYEQYF
. TRBV6-5 CASSYSIGVANYGYTF
. TRBV18 CASSPDSYNEQFF
. TRBV5-4 CASRAWGDYEQYF
. TRBV9 CASSPPPTGPGNTIYF